Listed below are T cell receptor beta chains from one sample, sequenced in a study of read filtering for tumor transcriptome and immune sequencing. TCRdb re-analysed the reads in MiXCR, keeping a single row per CDR3 protein. Of around 130,000 distinct CDR3 sequences in the sample, less than 15% are singletons; the top ten hold about 8.6%. The sample taken for sequencing was a population of CD138-negative cells sorted from bone marrow. Receptors were obtained from a donor aged 40 or older with multiple myeloma. Both conserved end residues are part of each CDR3. A D gene is named only where the DNA matches it firmly. Clone size appears in some rows only: once, few, many, or a class for an expanded clone.

d_gene	v_gene	j_gene	abundance	CDR3nt	CDR3aa
-	TRBV29-1	TRBJ2-1	many	TGCAGCGCAGTTCCCTATGACTCCTACAATGAGCAGTTCTTC	CSAVPYDSYNEQFF
-	TRBV27	TRBJ1-1	many	TGTGCCAGCAGTTTAAGGACCGGGGGCACTGAAGCTTTCTTT	CASSLRTGGTEAFF
-	TRBV6-2/TRBV6-3	TRBJ2-1	many	TGTGCCAGCAGGACTTTGTACAATGAGCAGTTCTTC	CASRTLYNEQFF
-	TRBV7-9	TRBJ1-1	-	TGTGCCTGCAGCTTGTTAGGCACTGAAGCTTTCTTT	CACSLLGTEAFF
TRBD1	TRBV7-9	TRBJ1-1	many	TGTGCCAGCAGCTTGCAGGGACAGGTGAACACTGAAGCTTTCTTT	CASSLQGQVNTEAFF
-	TRBV29-1	TRBJ2-2	many	TGCAGCGTTGTCGGTTGGGACACCGGGGAGCTGTTTTTT	CSVVGWDTGELFF
-	TRBV12-3/TRBV12-4	TRBJ2-5	-	TGTGCCAGCAGCCCGGAGGGGGAGACCCAGTGCTTC	CASSPEGETQCF
TRBD2	TRBV30	TRBJ2-2	-	TGTGCCGGCGGACTAGCGGGAAACGCCGGGGAGCTGTTTTTT	CAGGLAGNAGELFF
-	TRBV12-3/TRBV12-4	TRBJ2-6	many	TGTGCCAGCAGTCATTCGGTGGGCTCTGGGGCCAACGTCCTGACTTTC	CASSHSVGSGANVLTF
-	TRBV6-2/TRBV6-3	TRBJ2-1	many	TGTGCCAGCAGCCCTGGACTATTTTCGAGCTCCTACAATGAGCAGTTCTTC	CASSPGLFSSSYNEQFF
TRBD2	TRBV10-3	TRBJ2-7	many	TGTGCCATCAGTGAGCATCCCGGGACTAGCGGGAGGAGCTCCTACGAGCAGTACTTC	CAISEHPGTSGRSSYEQYF
-	TRBV7-9	TRBJ1-1	many	TGTGCCAGCAGCCGCCAGGGGTATCGAATGAACACTGAAGCTTTCTTT	CASSRQGYRMNTEAFF
TRBD1	TRBV4-1	TRBJ2-1	-	TGCGCCAGCAGCCATCATTCCGGGACAGGGAGTAATGAGCAGTTCTTC	CASSHHSGTGSNEQFF
-	TRBV4-1	TRBJ1-2	many	TGCGCCAGCAGCCAAGGGCTGTCCGGCTACACCTTC	CASSQGLSGYTF
TRBD1	TRBV11-2	TRBJ2-2	-	TGTGCCAGCAGCTTATCTGGACAGGTTAACACCGGGGAGCTGTTTTTT	CASSLSGQVNTGELFF
-	TRBV5-4	TRBJ2-5	many	TGTGCCAGCAGCACGGGAACACAAGAGACCCAGTACTTC	CASSTGTQETQYF
-	TRBV10-3	TRBJ2-1	many	TGTGCCATCATGGGATTAGGGTCGGGCAATGAGCAGTTCTTC	CAIMGLGSGNEQFF
-	TRBV7-2	TRBJ1-5	many	TGTGCCAGCAGCTACAAACAGAATTCCCCCCAGCATTTT	CASSYKQNSPQHF
-	TRBV4-1	TRBJ2-1	many	TGCGCCAGCAGCCAAGACGTACTAGTTGGCAATGAGCAGTTCTTC	CASSQDVLVGNEQFF
-	TRBV29-1	TRBJ2-3	many	TGCAGCGTTGAAAGGAATTACGGCACAGATACGCAGTATTTT	CSVERNYGTDTQYF
-	TRBV6-2/TRBV6-3	TRBJ2-7	-	TGTGCCAGCAGTTTATCAACACCCTACGAGCAGTACTTC	CASSLSTPYEQYF
-	TRBV11-3	TRBJ1-6	many	TGTGCCAGCAGCTTGGTGGGACCTCGGAGCTCCTATAATTCACCCCTCCACTTT	CASSLVGPRSSYNSPLHF
-	TRBV7-6	TRBJ1-6	many	TGTGCCAGCAGCTTAGACTTCAGCGGCTCACCCCTCCACTTT	CASSLDFSGSPLHF
-	TRBV20-1	TRBJ1-1	many	TGCAGTGCGTACCTTGGGGGGACGAACACTGAAGCTTTCTTT	CSAYLGGTNTEAFF
-	TRBV27	TRBJ2-2	many	TGTGCCAGCGGTTATCGACAGGCCGGGGAGCTGTTTTTT	CASGYRQAGELFF
-	TRBV29-1	TRBJ1-1	many	TGCAGCGTTGTAGGGAACACTGAAGCTTTCTTT	CSVVGNTEAFF
-	TRBV7-3	TRBJ1-1	many	TGTGCCAGCAGCTCAGGGATAGGCACTGAAGCTTTCTTT	CASSSGIGTEAFF
-	TRBV29-1	TRBJ1-5	-	TGCAGCGTTGAAAAGTACCGGGAGCCCCAGCATTTT	CSVEKYREPQHF
-	TRBV2	TRBJ1-2	many	TGTGCCAGCAGTCGCAACACGGCTGGTTCCTATGGCTACACCTTC	CASSRNTAGSYGYTF
TRBD1	TRBV27	TRBJ1-4	-	TGTGCCAGCAGCCGCTGGACAGGGGGCGGTGAAAAACTGTTTTTT	CASSRWTGGGEKLFF
-	TRBV20-1	TRBJ2-7	few	TGCAGTGCTAGAGGGCCCGGGACCGACAACTACGAGCAGTACTTC	CSARGPGTDNYEQYF
-	TRBV15	TRBJ2-7	many	TGTGCCACCAGCAGTCGAAACGAGCAGTACTTC	CATSSRNEQYF
-	TRBV7-8	TRBJ2-7	few	TGTGCCAGCAGCTTAGGTAGGCCGGTATACGAGCAGTACTTC	CASSLGRPVYEQYF
-	TRBV12-3/TRBV12-4	TRBJ1-6	many	TGTGCCAGCAGTTTTAATGTTGGGTCACCCCTCCACTTT	CASSFNVGSPLHF
-	TRBV5-1	TRBJ1-1	many	TGCGCCAGCAGCTTGGTAGGGGGAAGAAACACTGAAGCTTTCTTT	CASSLVGGRNTEAFF
TRBD2	TRBV7-9	TRBJ2-3	many	TGTGCCAGCAGCTTGGGACTAGATTCAGATACGCAGTATTTT	CASSLGLDSDTQYF
TRBD1	TRBV29-1	TRBJ1-2	few	TGCAGCGCAGGGACAGACCTTAACTATGGCTACACCTTC	CSAGTDLNYGYTF
-	TRBV19	TRBJ2-2	few	TGTGCCAGTAGTATATACGGAAGTCAGAACACCGGGGAGCTGTTTTTT	CASSIYGSQNTGELFF
-	TRBV29-1	TRBJ2-1	many	TGCAGCGGGAGCCAGCGGAGCTCCTACAATGAGCAGTTCTTC	CSGSQRSSYNEQFF
TRBD2	TRBV12-3/TRBV12-4	TRBJ2-1	many	TGTGCCAGCAGTTTAGATCTAGCGGGACCTTACAATGAGCAGTTCTTC	CASSLDLAGPYNEQFF
TRBD2	TRBV11-3	TRBJ2-2	many	TGTGCCAGCAGCCTCGGGACTAGCGGAGCCCCCGGGGAGCTGTTTTTT	CASSLGTSGAPGELFF
-	TRBV7-3	TRBJ1-1	many	TGTGCCAGCAGCTCACCTCCCCACACTGAAGCTTTCTTT	CASSSPPHTEAFF
-	TRBV18	TRBJ2-1	many	TGTGCCAGCTCACTCAAAACAGGGTACTACAATGAGCAGTTCTTC	CASSLKTGYYNEQFF
TRBD1	TRBV19	TRBJ2-7	many	TGTGCCAGTGGTTCTCCGGAGACAGGGTGGTACGAGCAGTACTTC	CASGSPETGWYEQYF
-	TRBV6-1	TRBJ2-5	-	TGTGCCAGCACCGATCGCAGAGAGACCCAGTACTTC	CASTDRRETQYF
-	TRBV4-1	TRBJ1-6	-	TGCGCCAGCGGCCTGGGGTCCTTAGTGGCGGACTTCACCATACTTAATTCACCCCTCCACTTT	CASGLGSLVADFTILNSPLHF
TRBD1	TRBV6-1	TRBJ2-1	-	TGTGCCAGCAGTCTACGGACAGGGGCAACCACCTCCTACAATGAGCAGTTCTTC	CASSLRTGATTSYNEQFF
TRBD1	TRBV29-1	TRBJ1-2	many	TGCAGCGGACAGGGCCCATATGGAGGCTACACCTTC	CSGQGPYGGYTF
TRBD1	TRBV20-1	TRBJ1-6	many	TGCAGTGCTAGGGACCGGGACAGAGGGTCCTATAATTCACCCCTCCACTTT	CSARDRDRGSYNSPLHF